This is a list of T cell receptor beta chains from one sample in a study of shared clonotypes between healthy human individuals. Clones were read by immunoSEQ multiplex PCR, and TCRdb kept only the in-frame ones, dropping some. This repertoire shows about 1 million clones, about 74% found once; its top ten account for over 1.3%. The sample comprised memory CD4+ T cells sorted from blood. The receptors here all came from a man younger than 35 in good health. The CDR3 runs from the conserved cysteine through the conserved F or W. A D gene is named only where the DNA matches it firmly. Clone size is not always given. Where it is, it says once, few, many or a class for expanded clones.

>TRBJ2-2|TRBV2|TRBD2|-
TGTGCCAGCACCCCGGGACTACCGAACACCGGGGAGCTGTTTTTT
CASTPGLPNTGELFF
>TRBJ2-1|TRBV5-1|TRBD2|few
TGCGCCAGCAGCTTGTCTGTAGCGGGAGGGTACAATGAGCAGTTCTTC
CASSLSVAGGYNEQFF
>TRBJ1-2|TRBV10-2|-|once
TGCGCCAGCAGTGGGGGGGCGCTTCTCGGCTACACCTTC
CASSGGALLGYTF
>TRBJ1-2|TRBV5-5|TRBD1|-
TGTGCCAGCAGCCTTACGGGACAGGGGACTGGCTACACCTTC
CASSLTGQGTGYTF
>TRBJ2-7|TRBV10-3|-|-
TGTGCCATCAAGGCGAGTGTCTACGGGACAAGCTCCTACGAGCAGTACTTC
CAIKASVYGTSSYEQYF
>TRBJ2-2|TRBV28|-|-
TGTGCCAGCAGCCACCGGGCCGGGGCCGGGGAGCTGTTTTTT
CASSHRAGAGELFF
>TRBJ1-3|TRBV6-5|-|-
TGTGCCAGCAGCAAAGGGGTAACAGGAAACACCATATATTTT
CASSKGVTGNTIYF
>TRBJ1-2|TRBV6-1|-|-
TGTGCCAGCAGTCAGGAGGGCTACACCTTC
CASSQEGYTF
>TRBJ1-4|TRBV28|-|-
TGTGCCAGCAGCACTGTTGAAAAACTGTTTTTT
CASSTVEKLFF
>TRBJ2-1|TRBV7-9|TRBD2|-
TGTGCCAGCAGCCGACTAGCGGTATTCAATAAGCAGTTCTTC
CASSRLAVFNKQFF
>TRBJ1-2|TRBV29-1|-|-
TGCAGCGTTGAATACAGTCTAGGAGGCTACACCTTC
CSVEYSLGGYTF
>TRBJ1-3|TRBV7-3|-|-
TGTGCCAGCAGCCCGGGTCCCCCTGGGGCTGGAAACACCATATATTTT
CASSPGPPGAGNTIYF
>TRBJ1-5|TRBV6-1|-|-
TGTGCCAGCAGGGAAAACAGGGATAGCAATCAGCCCCAGCATTTT
CASRENRDSNQPQHF
>TRBJ2-7|TRBV5-5|-|-
TGTGCCAGCAACAACCCTGGACAGTCCTACGAGCAGTACTTC
CASNNPGQSYEQYF
>TRBJ1-6|TRBV28|TRBD1|once
TGTGCCAGCAGTACGGGACAGTCTATACATTCACCCCTCCACTTT
CASSTGQSIHSPLHF
>TRBJ1-4|TRBV6-5|-|-
TGTGCCAGCGGGAGGACAGTTGCAACTAATGAAAAACTGTTTTTT
CASGRTVATNEKLFF
>TRBJ2-1|TRBV6-5|TRBD1|-
TGTGCCAGCAGTTACTCGAAAATACAGGGGACTGAGCAGTTCTTC
CASSYSKIQGTEQFF
>TRBJ2-2|TRBV19|-|many
TGTGCCAGTACCTTTTCGGGGGTAGTCACCGGGGAGCTGTTTTTT
CASTFSGVVTGELFF
>TRBJ1-2|TRBV9|TRBD1|few
TGTGCCAGCAGCGTCTGGGACAGTGGGTACGGCTACACCTTC
CASSVWDSGYGYTF
>TRBJ1-3|TRBV19|TRBD1|-
TGTGCCAGTAGGGGGACAGCTGGAAACACCATATATTTT
CASRGTAGNTIYF
>TRBJ2-1|TRBV18|-|-
TGTGCCAGCTCACCACCGAACTACAATGAGCAGTTCTTC
CASSPPNYNEQFF
>TRBJ2-5|TRBV10-1|-|few
TGCGCCAGCAGTGACCACGAGGGACGGGAGACCCAGTACTTC
CASSDHEGRETQYF
>TRBJ2-3|TRBV7-2|TRBD2|-
TGTGCCAGCAGCGCTCAGAGGGAATACGGAGCGGGAGGTTTT
CASSAQREYGAGGF
>TRBJ1-4|TRBV28|-|-
TGTGCCAGCAGTAAACTGAATGAAAAACTGTTTTTT
CASSKLNEKLFF